The T cell receptor (beta chain) under discussion was sequenced for a study of cytomegalovirus exposure and HLA in healthy donors listed by TCRdb under 2017. The study in broad terms: In an earlier analysis of roughly 500 of the donors, about 270 Gb of sequence data and 90 million to 120 million unique TCR beta sequences from 150 million to 200 million T cells were reported. Roughly 300 gigabases of sequencing data and some 85 million unique TCR sequences were included in an early release covering 500 to 750 HLA-typed donors. The genetic ancestry cluster associated with self-reported Caucasian donors included 65% to 90% of the roughly 400 genotyped donors. The study was designed to test whether signatures of past pathogen exposure could be identified by cataloging public T cell receptors. The T cell repertoires of 666 subjects were profiled by immunosequencing and related to cytomegalovirus serostatus. Besides the first cohort of under 700 subjects, a separate validation cohort made up of about 120 different subjects was used. High-throughput TCR immunosequencing, statistical association of individual TCRs with disease status, and machine learning were combined to predict cytomegalovirus infection status. In a later analysis, previously published TCR beta repertoires from 600 to 850 donors were re-analyzed and high-resolution HLA genotyping was added so that TCR occurrence patterns could be studied. Rather than using new phenotypic data, the later analysis identified candidate immune exposures from TCR beta sequences and from how often those sequences occurred across donors. In an earlier analysis of 587 of the donors, high-throughput TCR beta sequencing was used to judge whether each TCR beta V gene segment behaved as functional or pseudogenic. Alongside the repertoire data, information on donor age, sex, ethnicity and CMV serostatus was compiled. In a later genetic analysis, genome-wide SNP genotypes for about 55% of the 666 donors were used, and that subset was treated as a discovery cohort. Every discovery cohort repertoire had been produced on one sequencing platform. HLA typing included class I and class II loci at four-digit resolution. Typing coverage differed by locus: A, B, C, DRB1 and DQB1 were typed in about 620-630 donors, DQA1 in approximately 520, DPA1 in over 600, and DPB1 in just under 490. Five DR-DQ haplotypes were treated as single units for association and clustering because of strong linkage in the cohort. On average, roughly 240,000 unique TCR beta nucleotide sequences were sequenced per donor among 398 genotyped donors of the cohort, with roughly 18% of those sequences being non-productive.

Study-level results and caveats: Linkage disequilibrium might explain the correlated functional status among segregating V segments, but an unknown experimental factor could not be ruled out. Specific HLA alleles were associated with roughly 16,000 TCR beta sequences at a false discovery rate of 0.05 in a later analysis. Strong co-occurrence of HLA alleles, especially DR and DQ, made assigning TCR associations to individual alleles difficult. The study listed 150 to 200 TCR beta chains as associated with cytomegalovirus. According to a later genetic analysis, donors in an Asian-associated ancestry cluster had fewer N-insertions in productive TCRs than the roughly 660-donor mean. The authors suggested that the approach could potentially be extended to other disease states and immunological phenotypes. V-gene and J-gene trimming of TCR beta chains was associated with a missense DCLRE1C variant in a later genetic analysis, and the association was replicated in an independent cohort. Approximately 16 rarely observed V segments, including chromosome 9 orphons, were excluded from the earlier analysis of 550 to 700 of the donors because counts were too low. Most TCR sequences were observed very rarely across donors, whereas some public TCRs were present in many individuals. In a later analysis, TCR association rates were found to vary across HLA loci, with the most associated TCRs seen for DRB1 alleles and the fewest for HLA-C alleles. This cohort had only TCR beta chains sequenced, and the lack of alpha or paired-chain data limited which features could be detected. Roughly uniform sequencing depth across donors was assumed in presence/absence analyses, although this assumption may not hold. The only immune exposure information available for the cohort was CMV serostatus. Most CMV-associated TCR beta chains appeared to be HLA-restricted in a later analysis, and the HLA associations seemed to be driven largely by CMV exposure. In vitro tests confirmed that three of the cytomegalovirus-associated TCR beta chains recognize cytomegalovirus antigens. According to a later analysis, parvovirus B19, influenza, CMV and Epstein-Barr virus appeared linked to several top co-occurrence clusters. In an earlier analysis of 587 of the donors, most TCR beta V segments appeared in productive rearrangements about 90% or about 30% of the time, broadly matching IMGT annotations. A cluster of highly shared sequence variants was judged likely to represent a technical artifact of the sequencing pipeline. Because HLA typing was missing for some donors at each locus, association tests included only the typed subset. A further reported finding was that TCR beta sequences accurately predicted the HLA-A and HLA-B alleles for most subjects in the first cohort. Compared with equally common non-associated chains, HLA-associated TCR beta chains in a later analysis were more clonally expanded and had lower generation probabilities. The classifier was reported to diagnose cytomegalovirus status with high specificity and sensitivity in both the original cohort and the validation cohort.

The library was produced with the immunoSEQ multiplex PCR assay. A mixture of 60 forward primers for TCR Vbeta segments and 13 reverse primers for TCR Jbeta segments was used in the multiplex PCR. The CDR3 region of rearranged TCR beta genes was amplified from genomic DNA by a multiplex PCR assay. Amplified TCR beta libraries were sequenced as 87-base-pair reads on the Illumina HiSeq System. As for how the authors treated the data: In a later analysis, some 80 million unique TCR beta chains were counted across the 500 to 850 repertoires, and roughly 10 million of these chains were shared by at least two donors. Raw reads were error-corrected and collapsed into unique sequences with a nearest-neighbor algorithm that merged closely related sequences to remove PCR and sequencing errors. CDR3 sequences were aligned to IMGT reference sequences to assign V, D and J gene segments. For a sequence to be retained, at least a six-nucleotide match to both a V gene segment and a J gene segment was required. Rearrangements were classified as productive when the CDR3 lacked stop codons and remained in frame with V and J, and all other rearrangements were classified as non-productive. CDR3 was defined according to IMGT convention as the region running from the second conserved V-encoded cysteine to the conserved J-encoded phenylalanine. The earlier analysis of about 640 of the donors excluded any sequence lacking an unambiguous match to a single V gene segment. In an earlier analysis of 500 to 750 of the donors, V segments were called functional above 56.7% productive rearrangements and were called segregating when the between-donor standard deviation exceeded 5%. A statistical classification framework was developed to diagnose cytomegalovirus status using the catalog of TCR beta chain sequences. V and J gene assignment, in a later analysis, came from comparing TCR nucleotide sequences with IMGT/GENE-DB human TR gene sequences. A later analysis assigned CDR3 sequences and most-parsimonious VDJ recombination scenarios with the TCRdist pipeline. A later analysis defined each TCR beta chain by its CDR3 amino acid sequence plus V-gene family, and excluded reads lacking a unique V-gene family. To address suspected cross-contamination and a sequencing artifact, a later analysis removed around 600 highly shared, low-generation-probability nucleotide sequences. A later analysis calculated a clonal expansion index for each public chain from normalized within-repertoire ranks of inferred template counts. Generation probabilities in a later analysis came from a VDJ recombination model fitted to out-of-frame rearrangements, and those results were checked against IGoR. Hypergeometric tests were used in a later analysis to score TCR-TCR, TCR-HLA and TCR-CMV co-occurrence, with a repertoire-size bias correction applied to the TCR pairs. To estimate false discovery rates, a later analysis permuted the HLA or CMV assignments 20 times. In a later analysis, co-occurring TCRs were grouped with DBSCAN, and TCRdist sequence similarity was added when clustering was performed within HLA-allele-positive subsets. Co-occurrence clustering excluded repertoires with fewer than 30,000 or more than 120,000 public chains, plus five with anomalous nucleotide sharing. The table was pulled from immuneACCESS by TCRdb, which kept in-frame rearrangements only. Such tables lose some clones; where checked, under half of the loss comes from unresolved V genes, and the rest has no known cause. The V and J calls and clone size come from that table; D and trimming were worked out from the DNA. This sample holds 130,000 or so clones; less than 75% were observed only once. The top ten constitute around 2.1% of the sample.

As regards this clone: Its antigen target is currently unknown. No clone much larger than this one lies a single base away; base qualities are absent.

In total, just over 650 healthy bone marrow donors made up the cohort. All cohort members were sampled while nominally healthy, although unrecorded immune exposures were likely present. The donor tested CMV seropositive, placing the donor among the 290 or so seropositive members of the cohort. A peripheral blood sample was collected from each donor, and TCR beta sequencing was performed on peripheral blood mononuclear cells. Genomic DNA was extracted from the blood cell samples with the Qiagen DNeasy Blood Extraction Kit. Sequencing used PBMCs. This TCR came from a woman aged 40 to 49 in good health and CMV-seropositive.

CDR3 region: CASSVEVGAQETQYF. The DNA sequence is as follows: TGTGCCAGCAGCGTAGAGGTTGGGGCCCAAGAGACCCAGTACTTC. The rearrangement combines TRBV9 with TRBJ2-5; a tentative D call is TRBD1 (5 bases match). The cysteine opens and the phenylalanine closes a CDR3 of 15 amino acids. Only the CDR3 region is kept as DNA, spanning 45 bases read in frame from base 1. The germline V gene provides CDR1 SGDLS and CDR2 YYNGEE. V and J lose 0 bases and 1 base, and a span of 10 bases separates them.